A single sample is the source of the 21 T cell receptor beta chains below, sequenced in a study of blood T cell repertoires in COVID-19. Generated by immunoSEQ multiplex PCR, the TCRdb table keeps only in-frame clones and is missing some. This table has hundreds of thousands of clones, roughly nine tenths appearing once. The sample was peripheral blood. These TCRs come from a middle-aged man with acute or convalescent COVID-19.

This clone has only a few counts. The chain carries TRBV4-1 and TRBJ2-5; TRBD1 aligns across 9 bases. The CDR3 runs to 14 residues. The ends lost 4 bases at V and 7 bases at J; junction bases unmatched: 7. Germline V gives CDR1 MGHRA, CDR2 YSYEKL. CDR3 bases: TGCGCCAGCAGCCCAGGACAGGGGTTTACGACCCAGTACTTC. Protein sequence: CASSPGQGFTTQYF.

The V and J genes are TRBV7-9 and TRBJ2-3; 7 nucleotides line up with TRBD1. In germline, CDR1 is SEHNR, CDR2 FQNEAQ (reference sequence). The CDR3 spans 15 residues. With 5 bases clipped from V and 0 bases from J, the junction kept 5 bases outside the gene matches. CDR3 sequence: CASSPYRGSTDTQYF. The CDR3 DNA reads TGTGCCAGCAGCCCCTACAGGGGTAGCACAGATACGCAGTATTTT. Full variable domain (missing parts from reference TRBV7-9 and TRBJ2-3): DTGVSQNPRHKITKRGQNVTFRCDPISEHNRLYWYRQTLGQGPEFLTYFQNEAQLEKSRLLSDRFSAERPKGSFSTLEIQRTEQGDSAMYLCASSPYRGSTDTQYFGPGTRLTVL.

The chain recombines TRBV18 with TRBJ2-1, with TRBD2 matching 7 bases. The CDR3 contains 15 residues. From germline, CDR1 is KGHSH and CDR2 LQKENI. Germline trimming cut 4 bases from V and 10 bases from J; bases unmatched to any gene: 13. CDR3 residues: CASSLAASGTSEQFF. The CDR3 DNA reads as TGTGCCAGCTCACTTGCGGCTAGCGGTACCTCGGAGCAGTTCTTC.

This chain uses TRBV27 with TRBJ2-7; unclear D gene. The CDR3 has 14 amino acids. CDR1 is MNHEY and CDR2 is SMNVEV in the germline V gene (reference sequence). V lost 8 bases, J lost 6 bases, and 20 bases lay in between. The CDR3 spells CASHRRSPYGEQYF. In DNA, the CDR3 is TGTGCCAGCCACCGACGGAGCCCGTATGGCGAGCAGTACTTC.

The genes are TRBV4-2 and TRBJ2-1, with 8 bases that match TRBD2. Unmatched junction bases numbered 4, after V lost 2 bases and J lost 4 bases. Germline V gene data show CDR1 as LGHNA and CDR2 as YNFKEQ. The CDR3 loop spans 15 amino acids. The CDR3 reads CASSQSGTSYNEQFF. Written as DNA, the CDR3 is TGTGCCAGCAGCCAATCGGGGACTAGTTACAATGAGCAGTTCTTC.

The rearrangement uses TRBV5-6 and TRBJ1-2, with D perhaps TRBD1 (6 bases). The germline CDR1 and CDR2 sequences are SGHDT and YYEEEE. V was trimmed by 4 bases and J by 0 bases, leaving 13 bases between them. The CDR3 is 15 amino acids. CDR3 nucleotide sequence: TGTGCCAGCAGCCCCGGGGGGCTAGCTAACTATGGCTACACCTTC. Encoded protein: CASSPGGLANYGYTF.

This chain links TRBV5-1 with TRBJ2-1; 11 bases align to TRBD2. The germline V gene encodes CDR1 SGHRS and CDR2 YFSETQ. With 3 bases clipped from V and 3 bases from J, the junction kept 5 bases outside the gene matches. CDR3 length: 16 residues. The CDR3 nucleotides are TGCGCCAGCAGCTATCCGGGACTAGCGGACTACAATGAGCAGTTCTTC. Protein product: CASSYPGLADYNEQFF.

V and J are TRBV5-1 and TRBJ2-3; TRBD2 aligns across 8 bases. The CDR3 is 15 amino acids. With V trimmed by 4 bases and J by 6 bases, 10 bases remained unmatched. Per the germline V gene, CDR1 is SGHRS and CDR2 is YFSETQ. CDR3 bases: TGCGCCAGCAGCCTGACCGCGGGGGGTAGCGATACGCAGTATTTT. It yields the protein CASSLTAGGSDTQYF.

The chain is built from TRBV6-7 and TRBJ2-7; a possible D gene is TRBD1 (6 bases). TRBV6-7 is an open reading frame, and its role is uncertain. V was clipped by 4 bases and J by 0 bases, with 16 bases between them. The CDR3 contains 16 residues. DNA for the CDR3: TGTGCCAGCAGTTCTCGCCGGGACACTTTCTCCTACGAGCAGTACTTC. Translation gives CASSSRRDTFSYEQYF.

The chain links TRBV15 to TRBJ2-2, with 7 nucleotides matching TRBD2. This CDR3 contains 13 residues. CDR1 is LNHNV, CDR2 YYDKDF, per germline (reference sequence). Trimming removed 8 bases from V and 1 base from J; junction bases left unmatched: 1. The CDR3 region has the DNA TGTGCCACCGGGGGGGAGAACACCGGGGAGCTGTTTTTT. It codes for CATGGENTGELFF. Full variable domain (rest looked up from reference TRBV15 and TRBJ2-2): DAMVIQNPRYQVTQFGKPVTLSCSQTLNHNVMYWYQQKSSQAPKLLFHYYDKDFNNEADTPDNFQSRRPNTSFCFLDIRSPGLGDTAMYLCATGGENTGELFFGEGSRLTVL.

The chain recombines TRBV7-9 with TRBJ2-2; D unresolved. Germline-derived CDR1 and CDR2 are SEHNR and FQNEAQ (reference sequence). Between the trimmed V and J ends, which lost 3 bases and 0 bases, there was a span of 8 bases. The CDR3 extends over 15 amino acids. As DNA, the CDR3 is TGTGCCAGCAGCTTTCAGGCCACGAACACCGGGGAGCTGTTTTTT. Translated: CASSFQATNTGELFF.

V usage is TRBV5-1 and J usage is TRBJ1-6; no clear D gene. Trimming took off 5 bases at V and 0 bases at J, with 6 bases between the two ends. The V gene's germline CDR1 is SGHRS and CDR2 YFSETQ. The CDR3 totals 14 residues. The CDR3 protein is CASRLSSYNSPLHF. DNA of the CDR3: TGCGCCAGCAGGCTAAGCTCCTATAATTCACCCCTCCACTTT.

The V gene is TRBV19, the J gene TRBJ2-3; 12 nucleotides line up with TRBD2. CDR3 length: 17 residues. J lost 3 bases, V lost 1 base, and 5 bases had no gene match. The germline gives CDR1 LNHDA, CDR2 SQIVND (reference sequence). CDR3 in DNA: TGTGCCAGTAGTATAGGGCTAGCGGGGGGGCCGACAGATACGCAGTATTTT. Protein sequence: CASSIGLAGGPTDTQYF.

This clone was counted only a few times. DNA for the CDR3: TGTGCCAGTAGCAGGGGCTTCCAATCTGGGGCCAACGTCCTGACTTTC. Protein sequence: CASSRGFQSGANVLTF. The genes are TRBV2 and TRBJ2-6, with a weak D call TRBD1 (6 bases). Germline CDR1 is SNHLY and CDR2 is FYNNEI. The CDR3 sequence is 16 residues long. Between the trimmed V and J ends, which lost 9 bases and 1 base, there was a span of 16 bases.

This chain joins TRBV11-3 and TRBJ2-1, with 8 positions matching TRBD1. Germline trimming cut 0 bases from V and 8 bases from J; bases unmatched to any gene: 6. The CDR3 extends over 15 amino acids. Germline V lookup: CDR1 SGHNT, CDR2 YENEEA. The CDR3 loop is CASSLDGRGPDEQFF. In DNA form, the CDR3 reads TGTGCCAGCAGCTTAGATGGCAGGGGGCCCGATGAGCAGTTCTTC.

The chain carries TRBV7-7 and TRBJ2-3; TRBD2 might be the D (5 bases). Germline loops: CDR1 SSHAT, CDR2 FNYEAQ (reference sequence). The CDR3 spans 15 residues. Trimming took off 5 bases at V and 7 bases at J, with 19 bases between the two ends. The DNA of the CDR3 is TGTGCCAGCAGCGTGAGACCGGGAAACGGGAATACGCAGTATTTT. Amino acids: CASSVRPGNGNTQYF.

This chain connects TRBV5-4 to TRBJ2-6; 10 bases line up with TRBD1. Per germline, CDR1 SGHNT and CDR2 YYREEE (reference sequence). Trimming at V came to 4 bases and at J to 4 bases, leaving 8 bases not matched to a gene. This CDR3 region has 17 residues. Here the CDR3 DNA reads TGTGCCAGCAGCCAGGGACAGGGGCTGGCCGGGGCCAACGTCCTGACTTTC. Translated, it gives CASSQGQGLAGANVLTF.

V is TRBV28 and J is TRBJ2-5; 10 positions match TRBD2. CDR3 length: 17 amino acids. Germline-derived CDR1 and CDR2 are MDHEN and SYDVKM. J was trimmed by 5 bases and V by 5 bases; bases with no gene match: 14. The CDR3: CASSPRGSGRAGETQYF. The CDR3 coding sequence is TGTGCCAGCAGTCCCAGGGGGAGCGGGAGGGCCGGGGAGACCCAGTACTTC.

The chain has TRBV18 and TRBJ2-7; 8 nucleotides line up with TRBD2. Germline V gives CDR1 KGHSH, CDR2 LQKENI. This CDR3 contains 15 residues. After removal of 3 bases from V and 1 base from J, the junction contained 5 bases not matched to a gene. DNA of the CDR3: TGTGCCAGCTCACCCTTCCCGGGGGGGTCCTACGAGCAGTACTTC. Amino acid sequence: CASSPFPGGSYEQYF.

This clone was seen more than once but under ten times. The CDR3 sequence: CASRLAGEAGEAFF. CDR3 coding DNA: TGTGCAAGTCGCTTAGCCGGAGAGGCCGGTGAAGCTTTCTTT. The rearrangement joins TRBV12-2 to TRBJ1-1. TRBV12-2 is a known pseudogene. The CDR3 is 14 amino acids.

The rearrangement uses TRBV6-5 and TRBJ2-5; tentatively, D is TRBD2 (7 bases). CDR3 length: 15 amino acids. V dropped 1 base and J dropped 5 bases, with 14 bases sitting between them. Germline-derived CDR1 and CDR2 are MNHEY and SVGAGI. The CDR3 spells CASSYFSRGAETQYF. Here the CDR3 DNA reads TGTGCCAGCAGTTACTTCTCCCGGGGGGCCGAGACCCAGTACTTC.